The rows below give T cell receptor beta chains drawn from one sample of a study of cytomegalovirus exposure and HLA in healthy donors. Clones were sequenced by immunoSEQ multiplex PCR, and TCRdb holds only the in-frame ones, with some missing. The sample lists some 250,000 clones; around 80% were seen once. The source material was PBMCs. Source of these receptors: a woman aged 40-49 years in good health and CMV-seropositive. Each CDR3 is given with its conserved first and last residue. D genes are given only for firm matches. The size entry is marked missing in some rows and otherwise reads once, few, many or a size class.

J,size,D,V,DNA,CDR3
TRBJ2-2,NA,TRBD2,TRBV4-2,TGTGCCAGCAGCCTGAGCGGGGGGGCTAACACCGGGGAGCTGTTTTTT,CASSLSGGANTGELFF
TRBJ1-3,NA,TRBD1,TRBV7-2,TGTGCCAGCAGCCCGCAAGGACAGGCTAGCTCTGGAAACACCATATATTTT,CASSPQGQASSGNTIYF
TRBJ1-1,NA,NA,TRBV7-2,TGTGCCAGCAGCTTGCGGGGGAGGGGGAACACTGAAGCTTTCTTT,CASSLRGRGNTEAFF
TRBJ2-2,once,NA,TRBV6-5,TGTGCCAGCAGTTACGGGCGAGACACCGGGGAGCTGTTTTTT,CASSYGRDTGELFF
TRBJ1-4,once,NA,TRBV19,TGTGCCAGTAGTAGCCCCAGCGGAGACACTAATGAAAAACTGTTTTTT,CASSSPSGDTNEKLFF
TRBJ2-5,few,TRBD2,TRBV19,TGTGCCAGTAGTTCCCGGACTAGCCCAGAGACCCAGTACTTC,CASSSRTSPETQYF
TRBJ1-3,NA,TRBD1,TRBV18,TGTGCCAGCTCACCTGCCGGGACAGGGCAGGGAAACACCATATATTTT,CASSPAGTGQGNTIYF
TRBJ2-6,NA,TRBD1,TRBV5-8,TGTGCCAGCAGCCCTGGACAGGACAGGGCCAACGTCCTGACTTTC,CASSPGQDRANVLTF
TRBJ2-3,NA,NA,TRBV11-2,TGTGCCAGCAGCCCAACAGATACGCAGTATTTT,CASSPTDTQYF
TRBJ1-1,NA,NA,TRBV10-3,TGTGCCATCAGACAGGGAGAAACTGAAGCTTTCTTT,CAIRQGETEAFF
TRBJ1-2,NA,TRBD1,TRBV4-1,TGCGCCAGCAGCCAAGAAGCCCAGGGGGCGCAAGGCTACACCTTC,CASSQEAQGAQGYTF
TRBJ2-3,few,NA,TRBV13,TGTGCCAGCAGCCCGGGACACAAAAGCACAGATACGCAGTATTTT,CASSPGHKSTDTQYF
TRBJ1-2,NA,TRBD1,TRBV5-1,TGCGCCAGCAGCTTAGGGGGCGCTGGCTACACCTTC,CASSLGGAGYTF
TRBJ2-1,NA,TRBD2,TRBV12-5,TGTGCTAGTGGCCCGCGGGAGGGTAGCTACAATGAGCAGTTCTTC,CASGPREGSYNEQFF
TRBJ1-4,NA,NA,TRBV11-3,TGTGCCAGCAGCTTAGAATGTGGATACCCTCAGGGGCTGGATGAAAAACTGTTTTTT,CASSLECGYPQGLDEKLFF
TRBJ1-5,once,NA,TRBV19,TGTGCCAGTAAGGTCCTCACAGGGAGCAATCAGCCCCAGCATTTT,CASKVLTGSNQPQHF
TRBJ1-2,NA,NA,TRBV29-1,TGCAGCGTTCCTCATGGGGGCGCGGCTGGCTACACCTTC,CSVPHGGAAGYTF
TRBJ1-4,few,NA,TRBV6-1,TGTGCCAGTCAGGCGGGCCTGAATAATGAAAAACTGTTTTTT,CASQAGLNNEKLFF
TRBJ1-2,few,NA,TRBV7-9,TGTGCCAGCAGCTCCACCGCGTGGGGGGATAGGTATGGCTACACCTTC,CASSSTAWGDRYGYTF
TRBJ1-1,NA,TRBD1,TRBV19,TGTGCCAGTGGGTCCACAGGGGACACTGAAGCTTTCTTT,CASGSTGDTEAFF
TRBJ2-7,NA,NA,TRBV14,TGTGCCAGCAGCCAAGATATCGGTCCCTCCGAGCAGTACTTC,CASSQDIGPSEQYF
TRBJ2-7,NA,TRBD2,TRBV6-6,TGTGCCAGCAGTTCGGGGGGTATAGCGGGGTACGAGCAGTACTTC,CASSSGGIAGYEQYF
TRBJ2-7,NA,TRBD2,TRBV7-2,TGTGCCAGCAGCCAAAGCGGGGGCCTCTCCGAGCAGTACTTC,CASSQSGGLSEQYF
TRBJ2-1,NA,TRBD2,TRBV9,TGTGCCAGCAGCCCGCTCGCTCGGGAGGGGTCCTACAATGAGCAGTTCTTC,CASSPLAREGSYNEQFF
TRBJ2-2,NA,TRBD2,TRBV7-2,TGTGCCAGCAGCGTCACCGGGACTAGCGGGAGAAGAACCGGGGAGCTGTTTTTT,CASSVTGTSGRRTGELFF
TRBJ2-7,NA,TRBD1,TRBV7-9,TGTGCCAGCAGCTTTCGACAGGGGATTTACTACGAGCAGTACTTC,CASSFRQGIYYEQYF
TRBJ2-7,NA,NA,TRBV30,TGTGCCTGGAGTGTATCAGGGTACGAGCAGTACTTC,CAWSVSGYEQYF
TRBJ2-7,NA,NA,TRBV5-8,TGTGCCAGCAACACAGCCCTCGGCTCCTACGAGCAGTGCTTC,CASNTALGSYEQCF
TRBJ2-5,few,TRBD2,TRBV29-1,TGCAGCGTTTTCAGCGGGGGGGCCGGAGAGACCCAGTACTTC,CSVFSGGAGETQYF
TRBJ1-1,once,TRBD1,TRBV7-9,TGTTCCAGCAGCCCCCGTTCGGACAGGGGGGCTTTCTTT,CSSSPRSDRGAFF
TRBJ1-1,NA,TRBD1,TRBV9,TGTGCCAGCAGCGTTGGACAGGGGTCCGCATTGGACACTGAAGCTTTCTTT,CASSVGQGSALDTEAFF
TRBJ1-1,NA,NA,TRBV6-4,TGTGCCAGCAGTGACAGGACACAGAACACTGAAGCTTTCTTT,CASSDRTQNTEAFF
TRBJ1-5,NA,TRBD1,TRBV7-9,TGTGCCAGCAGCTTAGGGGACAGCCATAGCAATCAGCCCCAGCATTTT,CASSLGDSHSNQPQHF
TRBJ1-1,NA,NA,TRBV5-1,TGCGCCAGCAGCTTGGGAGCCACCGAGGGGAACACTGAAGCTTTCTTT,CASSLGATEGNTEAFF
TRBJ1-1,NA,NA,TRBV5-1,TGCGCCAGCAGCTCACGCCCCGGGGACAATATAGGAGCTTTCTTT,CASSSRPGDNIGAFF
TRBJ1-1,NA,TRBD1,TRBV6-5,TGTGCCAGCAGTTCCACGGGACAGTCTGAAGCTTTCTTT,CASSSTGQSEAFF
TRBJ1-2,NA,NA,TRBV19,TGTGCCAGTAGTACCTCGACAGGCGCCGACCCCCTTTACGGCTACACCTTC,CASSTSTGADPLYGYTF
TRBJ2-1,NA,TRBD2,TRBV7-2,TGTGCCAGCAGCCTACTAGCGGGGGGGCCGGGGAATGAGCAGTTCTTC,CASSLLAGGPGNEQFF
TRBJ1-2,NA,NA,TRBV2,TGTGCCAGCACCCAGGACAGAAACTATGGCTACACCTTC,CASTQDRNYGYTF
TRBJ2-3,NA,TRBD2,TRBV7-9,TGTGCCAGCAGCTCGAATAGCGGGGCCGCAGATACGCAGTATTTT,CASSSNSGAADTQYF
TRBJ2-7,NA,NA,TRBV6-5,TGTGCCAGCAGTTACCCCGGGGGTGGCGAGCAGTACTTC,CASSYPGGGEQYF
TRBJ1-1,NA,NA,TRBV6-1,TGTGCCAGCAGTGTCGGAGGGACGGCGGCCACTGAAGCTTTCTTT,CASSVGGTAATEAFF
TRBJ2-1,NA,TRBD1,TRBV5-6,TGTGCCAGCAGCTTGGGGGGAGGACAGGGCAATGAGCAGTTCTTC,CASSLGGGQGNEQFF
TRBJ2-7,NA,NA,TRBV5-1,TGCGCCAGCACTCCTGGACTAATAAGTTACGAGCAGTACTTC,CASTPGLISYEQYF
TRBJ2-6,NA,TRBD1,TRBV5-1,TGCGCCAGCAGCTTGGCCAGAGGACAGGCCCTCTCTGGGGCCAACGTCCTGACTTTC,CASSLARGQALSGANVLTF
TRBJ2-7,NA,NA,TRBV29-1,TGCAGCGCATCACAGGGGGGGATCTCCTACGAGCAGTACTTC,CSASQGGISYEQYF
TRBJ1-1,once,NA,TRBV18,TGTGCCAGCTCATCGACGGGAGGTTTTAACACTGAAGCTTTCTTT,CASSSTGGFNTEAFF
TRBJ1-5,few,TRBD1,TRBV7-2,TGTGCCAGCAGCTTACAGGGGGCCATCCCGATGGCCCAGCATTTT,CASSLQGAIPMAQHF
TRBJ1-1,NA,NA,TRBV7-2,TGTGCCAGCAGCTTAGTTCCCCAGGGTTGGGTTGGGAACACTGAAGCTTTCTTT,CASSLVPQGWVGNTEAFF